This T cell receptor beta chain was recorded in a study of response to subunit inactivated influenza vaccine. One entry per CDR3 protein, called by TCRdb with MiXCR from the RT-PCR reads. This table has 550,000 to 600,000 distinct CDR3 sequences, approximately 10% appearing once. The CDR3 covers 15 residues. Per germline, CDR1 MDHEN and CDR2 SYDVKM. V gave up 8 bases and J gave up 4 bases, with 17 bases separating them. As to this clonotype: The target antigen is unknown.

General study results and limits: It was suggested by the authors that few new T cells are recruited by each seasonal influenza vaccination.

The sequences come from PBMCs from blood, collected on the day of vaccination. The TCR comes from a man aged 50 to 59 who received an inactivated influenza vaccine. J is TRBJ2-2 and V is TRBV28; D perhaps matches TRBD2 (5 bases). CDR3 sequence (DNA): TGTGCCAGCTTCCAACGGAGCGGAATCACCGGGGAGCTGTTTTTT. This encodes CASFQRSGITGELFF.